This T cell receptor beta chain was retrieved from a study of blood T cell repertoires in COVID-19 (dated by TCRdb to 2018 to 2021). Describing the broader study: Samples from collaborators originated in the United States, Italy and Spain and spanned both the acute and convalescent phases of COVID-19. The samples were drawn from two sources: the first 160 participants of the ongoing ImmuneRACE study, and 1,000 to 1,500 subjects contributed by 6 global collaborators. Sample metadata almost always included a de-identified subject ID, COVID-19 status, age in years and sex. Subjects who had been exposed to COVID-19, were actively infected with it, or had recovered from it provided the deeply sampled blood TCRbeta repertoires that made up the dataset. A freely available public database, intended as a resource for researchers studying the immune response to SARS-CoV-2, is where the repertoires were released. Where available, HLA class I and class II types were taken from metadata supplied by the sample provider and were not determined by assay-based typing. The prospective study material was composed of cDNA or gDNA derived from T cells, B-cell-depleted T cells, or PBMCs. What the work shows at the level of the full study, not this receptor alone: Clinical and demographic metadata were provided uncurated, with the amount varying by source and participant.

A distance of 16 bases separates the germline ends of V and J, which lose 3 bases and 4 bases respectively. CDR1 and CDR2 are drawn from the germline V gene (reference sequence): DFQATT, SNEGSKA. From its cysteine to its phenylalanine, the CDR3 spans 14 amino acids. Just CDR3 DNA is preserved here, 42 bases in frame from base 1. To note about this clone: The target of this receptor is not known. No quality values exist for individual bases; no much larger clone is one base distant.

TCRbeta CDR3 regions were amplified from genomic DNA using the immunoSEQ Assay, a bias-controlled multiplex PCR. On the authors' methods: The number of nucleated cells in each sample was estimated from the amplification of reference gene primers within the assay. Sequence reads were collapsed and filtered to measure the absolute abundance of every unique TCRbeta CDR3 rearrangement. For each sample, productive Simpson clonality was calculated as the square root of Simpson's diversity index across productive rearrangements. TCRdb stores this immuneACCESS table with in-frame sequences only. Part of the clones is absent; in the studies checked, under half of the shortfall reflects unresolved V genes, and no reason is known for the rest. That table furnishes V, J and clone size, whereas the DNA furnished D and trimming. This sample comprises over 100,000 clones, around 89% of them detected only once. Together, the top ten hold approximately 10% of the sample.

Whole blood was collected in K2EDTA tubes by collaborating institutions according to the institutions' own protocols. Collaborator samples were shipped for TCRbeta analysis as frozen whole blood, isolated PBMCs, or DNA extracted from either sample type. This chain joins TRBV20-1 to TRBJ2-7, with a tentative D gene TRBD1 over 6 matching bases. This receptor was identified in a man aged 45-65 years with acute or convalescent COVID-19. The sample taken for sequencing was peripheral blood. CDR3 loop: CSASIDRFNYEQYF. In nucleotide form, the sequence is TGCAGTGCTAGTATTGACAGGTTCAATTACGAGCAGTACTTC.